Below, 9 T cell receptor beta chains from the same sample are listed, as sequenced in a study of OX40 agonist ivuxolimab in advanced cancers. Libraries were made using the immunoSEQ multiplex PCR assay. The immuneACCESS repertoire file appears here via TCRdb, limited to in-frame rearrangements. These files lack a portion of the clones; in checked studies, under half of the deficit traces to unresolved V genes, and the cause of the others is not known. The sample has fewer than 85,000 clones on record, 80% of them singletons. Roughly 8% of the sample belongs to the ten largest clones. The material sequenced was CD4+ or CD8+ T cells sorted from blood, taken in a trial of the OX40 agonist ivuxolimab. These receptors all come from an adult with an advanced solid tumor such as melanoma, head and neck, liver or kidney cancer.

J is TRBJ1-6 and V is TRBV6-1; TRBD1 matches 9 bases. This CDR3 contains 13 residues. Germline V CDR1 and CDR2: MNHNS, SASEGT. The trim removed 1 base at V and 18 bases at J, leaving 7 bases unmatched. The CDR3 sequence: CASSEGSWDRAHF. The CDR3 DNA follows: TGTGCCAGCAGTGAAGGCAGTTGGGACAGGGCCCACTTT.

The CDR3 DNA is TGTGCCAGCAGCGGGGACAACCTTTCTGGAAACACCATATATTTT. Translating gives CASSGDNLSGNTIYF. The chain employs TRBV5-4 and TRBJ1-3; a possible D gene is TRBD1 (6 bases). CDR1 is SGHNT and CDR2 is YYREEE in the germline V gene (reference sequence). CDR3 length: 15 amino acids. V was shortened by 4 bases and J by 1 base, with 12 bases between the two germline ends.

J is TRBJ2-3 and V is TRBV2; maybe TRBD2 (7 bases). Germline assignment: CDR1 SNHLY and CDR2 FYNNEI. The V and J ends lost 11 bases and 4 bases respectively, with 19 bases between them. CDR3 length: 14 residues. The CDR3 region is CAAHGGGLADTQYF. The CDR3, as DNA: TGTGCCGCCCATGGGGGGGGCCTCGCAGATACGCAGTATTTT.

V usage is TRBV7-9 and J usage is TRBJ1-1; TRBD1 is a possible D gene (5 bases). Germline V gene data show CDR1 as SEHNR and CDR2 as FQNEAQ (reference sequence). CDR3 size: 17 residues. Trimming removed 3 bases from V and 3 bases from J, with 20 bases in between. The CDR3 spells CASSFSGAGRLDTEAFF. DNA for the CDR3: TGTGCCAGCAGCTTTTCTGGAGCAGGGCGATTGGACACTGAAGCTTTCTTT.

The CDR3, as DNA: TGTGCCAGTAGCCAAGCGGGGGCGGAGCAGTTCTTC. It specifies CASSQAGAEQFF. The chain recombines TRBV19 with TRBJ2-1; 8 bases are shared with TRBD2. The trim removed 6 bases at V and 10 bases at J, leaving 5 bases unmatched. Germline CDR1 and CDR2: LNHDA and SQIVND (reference sequence). The CDR3 is made up of 12 amino acids. The complete variable domain, with remaining parts taken from reference TRBV19 and TRBJ2-1, reads DGGITQSPKYLFRKEGQNVTLSCEQNLNHDAMYWYRQDPGQGLRLIYYSQIVNDFQKGDIAEGYSVSREKKESFPLTVTSAQKNPTAFYLCASSQAGAEQFFGPGTRLTVL.

The chain has TRBV5-1 and TRBJ2-5; 7 positions agree with TRBD2. CDR3 length: 15 residues. Germline trimming cut 4 bases from V and 5 bases from J; bases unmatched to any gene: 11. Germline loops: CDR1 SGHRS, CDR2 YFSETQ. CDR3 protein: CASSLSPGGPETQYF. For the CDR3, the DNA is TGCGCCAGCAGCCTGTCGCCGGGGGGTCCGGAGACCCAGTACTTC.

This chain connects TRBV6-1 to TRBJ1-2; possibly TRBD1 for D (5 bases). The CDR3 sequence is 14 residues long. CDR1 MNHNS and CDR2 SASEGT come from the germline V gene. V lost 2 bases to trimming and J lost 9 bases, with 16 bases between them. The CDR3 loop reads CASSELTLSGSYTF. The CDR3 nucleotides are TGTGCCAGCAGTGAATTGACTCTTTCAGGGAGCTACACCTTC.

V gene TRBV5-1 combines with J gene TRBJ2-2, with D possibly called TRBD1 or TRBD2 (5 bases each). The CDR3 length is 16 residues. V was shortened by 4 bases and J by 6 bases, with 19 bases between the two germline ends. Germline V gene data show CDR1 as SGHRS and CDR2 as YFSETQ. For the CDR3, the DNA is TGCGCCAGCAGCCGAGTACCGGGACGCGCGTCCGGGGAGCTGTTTTTT. Its translation: CASSRVPGRASGELFF.

The chain carries TRBV2 and TRBJ1-1, with D uncertain. CDR1 and CDR2 (germline): SNHLY, FYNNEI. The germline V and J ends were trimmed by 7 bases and 2 bases, with 14 bases remaining between them. This CDR3 region has 14 residues. CDR3: CASIRAGFNTEAFF. The CDR3 region has the DNA TGTGCCAGCATCAGAGCAGGATTTAACACTGAAGCTTTCTTT.